The present entry profiles one T cell receptor (beta chain) with its context. This clonotype was seen a handful of times. The antigen this receptor binds is unknown. Base quality data are lacking; no much larger clone is found one base away. This sample is part of a study of human T cells and chemical hapten exposure (dated by TCRdb to the early 2020s). Study-level background: For sensitization, 2% DPC in acetone was applied to a 2 cm by 2 cm area of upper inner arm skin. Approximately 28 alopecia patients provided blood for TCR sequencing at one to four time points (pre-sensitization, 2, 6 and 24 weeks). Libraries were pooled for sequencing, and variation in per-sample TCR yields was attributed mainly to small differences in library volumes within the pool. Patients additionally received weekly therapeutic DPC doses to the scalp throughout the roughly 24-week study period. Patch testing on the upper back used Finn chambers containing 0.01% DPC, with scoring done after 6 days according to International Contact Dermatitis Research Group standards. This study followed changes in the peripheral blood TCR repertoire in vivo during primary and secondary sensitization of alopecia patients to the hapten diphenylcyclopropenone (DPC). The patient cohort, mostly female, included alopecia areata with under or over 50% scalp involvement, alopecia totalis and alopecia universalis. Blood was sampled from patients pre-sensitization (week 0) and at 2, 6 and about 24 weeks after DPC sensitization. Study-wide findings and limitations: Significantly more large CDR3 similarity clusters were formed by expanded TCRs than by pre-sensitization or healthy control sets, consistent with antigen-driven responses. Repeated subsampling changed both the strength of the expansion versus patch-test correlation and the threshold at which that correlation became significant. The number of TCRs above 1 in 1000 frequency did not change with DPC sensitization; there was no evidence of global repertoire structure alterations. Patch test score correlated positively with the number of PT1 expanded TCRs, reaching significance at thresholds 8, 16 and 32 but not at 4. All patients had alopecia, a presumed autoimmune disease, so their immune response might differ from that of healthy individuals.

Interpreted using the paper, the time point label stands for: patch test 2, 6 weeks after DPC sensitization. The sample's treatment or condition, from its label and the paper: therapeutic diphenylcyclopropenone sensitization with weekly scalp DPC. Blood at each patch-test visit was drawn before the patch test was applied. Patients were considered eligible if aged 18 to 70, diagnosed with alopecia and deemed suitable for DPC therapy, and patients were excluded if pregnant. Total RNA was isolated from unfractionated whole blood collected in Tempus Blood RNA tubes. The CDR3 starts with the cysteine, ends with the phenylalanine, and has 17 residues. Only the CDR3 portion is preserved as DNA: 51 bases, with reading frame beginning at the first base. The germline V gene specifies LGHNA as CDR1 and YSLEER as CDR2. V lost 1 base and J lost 5 bases; the stretch between them is 18 bases long. Libraries were made using RACE. Sequencer: NextSeq 500. Library preparation attached unique molecular identifiers to individual cDNA molecules for quantitative, reproducible TCR counting. From each blood RNA sample, both TCR alpha and TCR beta chains were sequenced. Under the source paper's analysis protocol: Samples had a median of 95,638 TCRs, with a range from roughly 20,000 to 690,600. V, J and CDR3 annotation of the TCR reads was carried out using the Decombinator software suite. Every sample was subsampled to the same number of TCRs (28,000) for the PS versus PT1 abundance plots. TCRs were defined as expanded if absent before sensitization and observed at least eight times at the 2-week time point. In-frame beta chains were kept once TCRdb had trimmed the public reads at Q25 with fastp and called clones with MiXCR. Each entry is one CDR3 protein sequence, shown with its most common DNA and genes. These V and J calls rely on TCRdb rather than the paper's analysis. The sample profile shows about 400,000 distinct CDR3 sequences; roughly 6% of them were found once. The leading ten clones occupy about 5.4% of the sample.

The rearranged segments are TRBV4-3 and TRBJ2-1; a weak D assignment points to TRBD2 (5 bases agree). The specimen was whole blood, collected in connection with sensitization to the hapten diphenylcyclopropenone (DPC). This sequence originates from a woman aged 18-30 years with alopecia areata. Some clones in this sample may be carry-over from other donors' samples. The CDR3 region has the sequence CASSQAPLGETHNEQFF. The nucleotide sequence reads TGCGCCAGCAGCCAAGCCCCCCTGGGAGAAACGCACAATGAGCAGTTCTTC.